Below are 4 T cell receptor beta chains sequenced from a single sample in a study of shared T cell receptors in the human thymus. Some clones are missing from TCRdb's copy, which holds only in-frame ones; the method was immunoSEQ multiplex PCR. The table shows more than 550,000 clones, with approximately 89% occurring only once. The sample was also linked to a second study, of human thymus T cells.

Sequenced input: thymocytes. These receptors were obtained from a boy in the first two years of life with a congenital heart defect.

The J gene is TRBJ2-7, the V gene TRBV6-5; TRBD2 aligns across 14 bases. The CDR3 is 16 amino acids. The V segment lost 4 bases and the J segment 3 bases; nucleotides outside the gene matches: 5. Per germline, CDR1 MNHEY and CDR2 SVGAGI. The CDR3 protein is CASSSTGTSGSYEQYF. CDR3 bases: TGTGCCAGCAGTTCAACCGGGACTAGCGGGAGCTACGAGCAGTACTTC.

The chain is built from TRBV10-2 and TRBJ1-2; D might be TRBD1 (5 bases). Germline loops: CDR1 WSHSY, CDR2 SAAADI. The CDR3 extends over 12 amino acids. V lost 7 bases and J lost 6, with 12 bases in between. The CDR3: CASNGAGNGYTF. The DNA for the CDR3 is TGCGCCAGCAATGGAGCAGGGAATGGCTACACCTTC.

In this sample, this clone turned up a few times. The chain has TRBV10-2 and TRBJ2-3, with 7 bases identical to TRBD2. V lost 9 bases and J lost 4; bases outside the gene matches: 16. The germline V gene encodes CDR1 WSHSY and CDR2 SAAADI. There are 16 residues in the CDR3. The CDR3 bases are TGCGCCAGACCCCAAGTCCTGGCGGGAGAGTCAGATACGCAGTATTTT. It yields the protein CARPQVLAGESDTQYF.

The chain carries TRBV30 and TRBJ2-1; weak D call: TRBD2 (6 bases). V lost 4 bases to trimming and J lost 4 bases, with 14 bases between them. Germline loops: CDR1 GTSNPN, CDR2 SVGIG (reference sequence). This CDR3 has 14 amino acids. As DNA, the CDR3 is TGTGCCTGGAACTCCGGGGGACCATACAATGAGCAGTTCTTC. Its protein is CAWNSGGPYNEQFF.